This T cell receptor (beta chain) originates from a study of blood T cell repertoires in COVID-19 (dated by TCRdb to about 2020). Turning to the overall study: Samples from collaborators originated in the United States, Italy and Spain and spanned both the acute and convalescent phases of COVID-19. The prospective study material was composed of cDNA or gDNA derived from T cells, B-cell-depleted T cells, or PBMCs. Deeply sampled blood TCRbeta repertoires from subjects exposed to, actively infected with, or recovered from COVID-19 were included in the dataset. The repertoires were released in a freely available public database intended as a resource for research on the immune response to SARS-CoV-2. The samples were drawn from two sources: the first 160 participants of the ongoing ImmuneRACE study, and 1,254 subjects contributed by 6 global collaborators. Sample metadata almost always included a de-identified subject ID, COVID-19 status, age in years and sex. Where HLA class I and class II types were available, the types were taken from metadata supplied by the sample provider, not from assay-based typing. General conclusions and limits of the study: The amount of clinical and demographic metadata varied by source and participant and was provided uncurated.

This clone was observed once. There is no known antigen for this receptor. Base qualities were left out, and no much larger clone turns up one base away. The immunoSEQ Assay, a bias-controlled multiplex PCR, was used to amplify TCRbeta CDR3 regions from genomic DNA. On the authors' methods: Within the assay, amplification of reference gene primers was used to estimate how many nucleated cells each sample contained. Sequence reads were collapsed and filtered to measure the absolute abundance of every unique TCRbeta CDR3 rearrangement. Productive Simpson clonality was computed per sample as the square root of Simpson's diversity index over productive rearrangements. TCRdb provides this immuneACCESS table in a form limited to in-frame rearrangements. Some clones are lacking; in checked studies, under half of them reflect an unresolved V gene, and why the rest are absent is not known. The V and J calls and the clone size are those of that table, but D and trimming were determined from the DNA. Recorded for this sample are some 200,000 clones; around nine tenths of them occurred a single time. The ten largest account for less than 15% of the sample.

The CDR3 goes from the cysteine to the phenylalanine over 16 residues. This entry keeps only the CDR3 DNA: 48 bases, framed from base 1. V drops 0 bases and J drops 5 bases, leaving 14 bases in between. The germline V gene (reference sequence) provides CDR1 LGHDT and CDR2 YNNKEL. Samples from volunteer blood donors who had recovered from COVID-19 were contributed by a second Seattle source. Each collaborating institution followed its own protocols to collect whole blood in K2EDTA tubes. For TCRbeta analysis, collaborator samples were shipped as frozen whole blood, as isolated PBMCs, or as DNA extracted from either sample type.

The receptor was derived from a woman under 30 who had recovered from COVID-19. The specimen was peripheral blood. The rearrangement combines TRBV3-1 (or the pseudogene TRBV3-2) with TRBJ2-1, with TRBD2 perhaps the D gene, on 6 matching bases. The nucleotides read TGTGCCAGCAGCCAAGATATCGGGAGTATCAACAATGAGCAGTTCTTC. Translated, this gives CASSQDIGSINNEQFF.